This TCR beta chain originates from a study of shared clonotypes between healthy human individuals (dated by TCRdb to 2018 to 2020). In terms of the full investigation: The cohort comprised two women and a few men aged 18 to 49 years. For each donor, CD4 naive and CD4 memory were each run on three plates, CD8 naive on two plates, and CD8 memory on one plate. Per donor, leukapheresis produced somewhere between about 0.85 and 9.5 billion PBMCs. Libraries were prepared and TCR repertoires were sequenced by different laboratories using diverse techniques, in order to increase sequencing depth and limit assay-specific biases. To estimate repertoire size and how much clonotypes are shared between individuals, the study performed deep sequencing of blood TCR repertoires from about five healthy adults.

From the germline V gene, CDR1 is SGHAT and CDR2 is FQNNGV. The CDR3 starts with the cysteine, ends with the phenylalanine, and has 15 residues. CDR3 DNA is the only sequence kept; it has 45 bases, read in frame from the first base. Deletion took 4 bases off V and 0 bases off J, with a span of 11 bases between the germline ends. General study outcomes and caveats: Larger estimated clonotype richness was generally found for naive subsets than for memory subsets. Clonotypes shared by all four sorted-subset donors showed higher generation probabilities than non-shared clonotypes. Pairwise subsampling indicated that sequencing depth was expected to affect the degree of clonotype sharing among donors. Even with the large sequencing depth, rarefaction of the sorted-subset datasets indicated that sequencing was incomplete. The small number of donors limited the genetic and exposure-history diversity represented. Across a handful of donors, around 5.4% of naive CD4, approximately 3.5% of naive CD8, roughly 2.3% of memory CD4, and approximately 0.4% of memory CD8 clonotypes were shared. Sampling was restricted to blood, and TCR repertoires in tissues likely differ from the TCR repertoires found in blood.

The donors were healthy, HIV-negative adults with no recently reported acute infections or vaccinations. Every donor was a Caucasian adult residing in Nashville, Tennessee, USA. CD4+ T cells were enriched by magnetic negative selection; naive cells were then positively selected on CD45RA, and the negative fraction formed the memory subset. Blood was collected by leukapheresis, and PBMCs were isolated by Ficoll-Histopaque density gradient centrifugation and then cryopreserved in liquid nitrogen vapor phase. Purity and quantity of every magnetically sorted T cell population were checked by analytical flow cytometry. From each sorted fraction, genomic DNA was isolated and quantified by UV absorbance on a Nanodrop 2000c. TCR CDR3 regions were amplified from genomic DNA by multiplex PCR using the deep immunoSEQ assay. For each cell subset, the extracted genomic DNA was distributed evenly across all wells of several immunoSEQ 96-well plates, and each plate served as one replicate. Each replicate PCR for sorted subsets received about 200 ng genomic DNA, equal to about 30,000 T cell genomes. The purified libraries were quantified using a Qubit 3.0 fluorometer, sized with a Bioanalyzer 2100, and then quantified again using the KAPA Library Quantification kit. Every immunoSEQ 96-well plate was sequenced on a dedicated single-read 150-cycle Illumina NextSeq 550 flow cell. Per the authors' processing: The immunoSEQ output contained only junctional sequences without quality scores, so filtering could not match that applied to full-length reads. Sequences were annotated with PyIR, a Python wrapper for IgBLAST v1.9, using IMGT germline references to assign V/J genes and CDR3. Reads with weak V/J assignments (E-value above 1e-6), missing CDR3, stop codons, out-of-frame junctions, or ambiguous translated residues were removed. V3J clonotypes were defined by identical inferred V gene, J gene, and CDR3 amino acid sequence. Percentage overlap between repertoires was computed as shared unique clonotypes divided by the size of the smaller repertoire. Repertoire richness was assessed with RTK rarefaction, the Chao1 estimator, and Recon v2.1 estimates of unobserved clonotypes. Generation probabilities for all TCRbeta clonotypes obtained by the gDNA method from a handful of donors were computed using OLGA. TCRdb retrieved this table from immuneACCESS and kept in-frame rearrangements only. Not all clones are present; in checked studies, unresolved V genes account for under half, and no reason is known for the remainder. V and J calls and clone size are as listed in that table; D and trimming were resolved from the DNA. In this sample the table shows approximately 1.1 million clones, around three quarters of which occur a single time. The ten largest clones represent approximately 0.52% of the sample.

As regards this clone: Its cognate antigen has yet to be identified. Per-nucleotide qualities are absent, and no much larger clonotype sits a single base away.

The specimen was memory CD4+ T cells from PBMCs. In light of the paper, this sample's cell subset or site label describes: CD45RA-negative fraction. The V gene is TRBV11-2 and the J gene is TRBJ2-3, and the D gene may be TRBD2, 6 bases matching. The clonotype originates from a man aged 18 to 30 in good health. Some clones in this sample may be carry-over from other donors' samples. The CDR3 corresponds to CASSSSGLSTDTQYF. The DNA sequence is TGTGCCAGCAGCTCCTCGGGACTCAGCACAGATACGCAGTATTTT.